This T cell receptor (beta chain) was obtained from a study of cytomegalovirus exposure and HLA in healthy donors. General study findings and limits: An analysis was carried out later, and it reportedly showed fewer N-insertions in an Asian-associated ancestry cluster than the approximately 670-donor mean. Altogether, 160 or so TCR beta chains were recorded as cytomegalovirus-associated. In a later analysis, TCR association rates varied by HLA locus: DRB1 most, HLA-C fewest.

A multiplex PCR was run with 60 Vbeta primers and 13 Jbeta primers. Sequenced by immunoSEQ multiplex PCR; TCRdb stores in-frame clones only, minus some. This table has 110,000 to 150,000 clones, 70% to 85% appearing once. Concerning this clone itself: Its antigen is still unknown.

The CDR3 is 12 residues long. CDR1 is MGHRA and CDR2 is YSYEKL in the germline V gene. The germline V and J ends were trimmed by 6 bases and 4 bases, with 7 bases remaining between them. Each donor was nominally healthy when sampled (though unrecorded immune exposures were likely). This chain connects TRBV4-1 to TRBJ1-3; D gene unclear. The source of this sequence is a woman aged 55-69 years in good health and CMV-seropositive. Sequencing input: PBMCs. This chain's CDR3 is CASSLLGNTIYF. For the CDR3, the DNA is TGCGCCAGCAGTCTTTTAGGAAACACCATATATTTT.